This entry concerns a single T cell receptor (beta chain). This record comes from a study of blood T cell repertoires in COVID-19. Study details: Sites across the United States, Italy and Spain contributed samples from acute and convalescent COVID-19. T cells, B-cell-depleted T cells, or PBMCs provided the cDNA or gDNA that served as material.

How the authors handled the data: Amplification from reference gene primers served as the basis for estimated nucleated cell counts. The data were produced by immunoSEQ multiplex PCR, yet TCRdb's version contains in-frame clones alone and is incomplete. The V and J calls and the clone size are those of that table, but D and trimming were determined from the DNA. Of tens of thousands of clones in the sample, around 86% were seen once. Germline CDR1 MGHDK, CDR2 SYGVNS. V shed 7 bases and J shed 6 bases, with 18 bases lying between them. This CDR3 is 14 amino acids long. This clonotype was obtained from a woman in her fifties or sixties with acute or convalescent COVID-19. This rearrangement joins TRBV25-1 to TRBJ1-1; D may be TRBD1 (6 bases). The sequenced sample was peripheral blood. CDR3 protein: CASTRAGEGSEAFF. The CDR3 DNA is TGTGCCAGCACCAGGGCAGGGGAAGGTTCTGAAGCTTTCTTT.